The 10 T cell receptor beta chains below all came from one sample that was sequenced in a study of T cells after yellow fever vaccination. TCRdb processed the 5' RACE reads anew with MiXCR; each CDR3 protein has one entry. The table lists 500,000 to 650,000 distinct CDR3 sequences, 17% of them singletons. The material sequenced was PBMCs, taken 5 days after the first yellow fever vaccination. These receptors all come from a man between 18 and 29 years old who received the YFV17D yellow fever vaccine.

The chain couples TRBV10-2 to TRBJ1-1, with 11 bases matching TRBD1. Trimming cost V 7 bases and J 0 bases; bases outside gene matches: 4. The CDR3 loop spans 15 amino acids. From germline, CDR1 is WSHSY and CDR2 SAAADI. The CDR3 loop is CASMRTGGLNTEAFF. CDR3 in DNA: TGCGCCAGCATGCGGACAGGGGGCTTGAACACTGAAGCTTTCTTT.

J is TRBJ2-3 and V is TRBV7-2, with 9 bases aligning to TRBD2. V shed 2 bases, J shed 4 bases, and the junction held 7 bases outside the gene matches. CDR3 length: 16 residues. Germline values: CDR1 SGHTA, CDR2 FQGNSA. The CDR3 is CASSLTRGGPADTQYF. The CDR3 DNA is TGTGCCAGCAGCTTAACGCGGGGGGGCCCGGCAGATACGCAGTATTTT.

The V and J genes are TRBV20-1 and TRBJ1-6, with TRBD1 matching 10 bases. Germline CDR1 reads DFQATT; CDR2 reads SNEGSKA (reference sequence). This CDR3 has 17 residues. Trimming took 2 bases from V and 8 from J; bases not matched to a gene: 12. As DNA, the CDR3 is TGCAGTGCTAGAATCTTCGCCGGACAGGGGGGTCATTCACCCCTCCACTTT. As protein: CSARIFAGQGGHSPLHF.

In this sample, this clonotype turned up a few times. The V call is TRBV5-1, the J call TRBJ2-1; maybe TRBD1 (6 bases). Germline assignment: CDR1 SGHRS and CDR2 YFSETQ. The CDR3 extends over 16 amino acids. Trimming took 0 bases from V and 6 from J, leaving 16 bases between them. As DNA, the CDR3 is TGCGCCAGCAGCTTGGCTGGGCTAGCAGGGGTCAATGAGCAGTTCTTC. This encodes CASSLAGLAGVNEQFF.

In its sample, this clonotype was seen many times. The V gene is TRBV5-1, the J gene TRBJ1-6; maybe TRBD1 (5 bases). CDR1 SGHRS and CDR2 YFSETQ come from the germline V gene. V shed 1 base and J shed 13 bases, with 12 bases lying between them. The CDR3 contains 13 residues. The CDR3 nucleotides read TGCGCCAGCAGCTTGACAGGTGTCGAGCCCCTCCACTTT. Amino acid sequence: CASSLTGVEPLHF. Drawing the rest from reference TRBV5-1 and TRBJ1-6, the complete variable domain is KAGVTQTPRYLIKTRGQQVTLSCSPISGHRSVSWYQQTPGQGLQFLFEYFSETQRNKGNFPGRFSGRQFSNSRSEMNVSTLELGDSALYLCASSLTGVEPLHFGNGTRLTVT.

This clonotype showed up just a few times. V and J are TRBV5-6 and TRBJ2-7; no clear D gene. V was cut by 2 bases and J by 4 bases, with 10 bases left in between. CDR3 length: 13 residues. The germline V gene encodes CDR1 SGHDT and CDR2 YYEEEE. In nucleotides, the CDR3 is TGTGCCAGCAGCTTCGCCAACGCTTACGAGCAGTACTTC. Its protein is CASSFANAYEQYF.

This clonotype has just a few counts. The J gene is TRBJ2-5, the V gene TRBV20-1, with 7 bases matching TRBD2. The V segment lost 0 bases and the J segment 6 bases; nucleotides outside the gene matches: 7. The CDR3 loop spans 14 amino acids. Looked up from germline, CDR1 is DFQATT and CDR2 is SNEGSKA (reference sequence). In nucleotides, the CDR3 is TGCAGTGCTAGAGATAACCTAGCGGTCCAGACCCAGTACTTC. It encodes CSARDNLAVQTQYF.

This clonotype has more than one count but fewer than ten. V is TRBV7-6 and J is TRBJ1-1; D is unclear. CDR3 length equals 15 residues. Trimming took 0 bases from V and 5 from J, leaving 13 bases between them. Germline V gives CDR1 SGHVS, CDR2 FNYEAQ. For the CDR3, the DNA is TGTGCCAGCAGCTTAGCCGGGAAAGGCAGAACTGAAGCTTTCTTT. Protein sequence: CASSLAGKGRTEAFF. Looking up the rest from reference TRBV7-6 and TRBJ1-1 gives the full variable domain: GAGVSQSPRYKVTKRGQDVALRCDPISGHVSLYWYRQALGQGPEFLTYFNYEAQQDKSGLPNDRFSAERPEGSISTLTIQRTEQRDSAMYRCASSLAGKGRTEAFFGQGTRLTVV.

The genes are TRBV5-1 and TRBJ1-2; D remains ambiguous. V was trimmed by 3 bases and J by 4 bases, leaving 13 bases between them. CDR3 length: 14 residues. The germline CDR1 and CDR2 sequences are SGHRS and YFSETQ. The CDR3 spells CASSWLEPRYGYTF. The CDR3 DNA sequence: TGCGCCAGCAGCTGGTTAGAGCCTCGCTATGGCTACACCTTC.

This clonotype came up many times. In DNA form, the CDR3 reads TGTGCCACCAGCAGAGATAAAACAGGGATTAACGAGCAGTACGTC. Residues: CATSRDKTGINEQYV. The chain combines TRBV15 with TRBJ2-7; TRBD1 might be the D (6 bases). Trimming took off 0 bases at V and 5 bases at J, with 14 bases between the two ends. Per the germline V gene, CDR1 is LNHNV and CDR2 is YYDKDF (reference sequence). The CDR3 runs 15 residues.